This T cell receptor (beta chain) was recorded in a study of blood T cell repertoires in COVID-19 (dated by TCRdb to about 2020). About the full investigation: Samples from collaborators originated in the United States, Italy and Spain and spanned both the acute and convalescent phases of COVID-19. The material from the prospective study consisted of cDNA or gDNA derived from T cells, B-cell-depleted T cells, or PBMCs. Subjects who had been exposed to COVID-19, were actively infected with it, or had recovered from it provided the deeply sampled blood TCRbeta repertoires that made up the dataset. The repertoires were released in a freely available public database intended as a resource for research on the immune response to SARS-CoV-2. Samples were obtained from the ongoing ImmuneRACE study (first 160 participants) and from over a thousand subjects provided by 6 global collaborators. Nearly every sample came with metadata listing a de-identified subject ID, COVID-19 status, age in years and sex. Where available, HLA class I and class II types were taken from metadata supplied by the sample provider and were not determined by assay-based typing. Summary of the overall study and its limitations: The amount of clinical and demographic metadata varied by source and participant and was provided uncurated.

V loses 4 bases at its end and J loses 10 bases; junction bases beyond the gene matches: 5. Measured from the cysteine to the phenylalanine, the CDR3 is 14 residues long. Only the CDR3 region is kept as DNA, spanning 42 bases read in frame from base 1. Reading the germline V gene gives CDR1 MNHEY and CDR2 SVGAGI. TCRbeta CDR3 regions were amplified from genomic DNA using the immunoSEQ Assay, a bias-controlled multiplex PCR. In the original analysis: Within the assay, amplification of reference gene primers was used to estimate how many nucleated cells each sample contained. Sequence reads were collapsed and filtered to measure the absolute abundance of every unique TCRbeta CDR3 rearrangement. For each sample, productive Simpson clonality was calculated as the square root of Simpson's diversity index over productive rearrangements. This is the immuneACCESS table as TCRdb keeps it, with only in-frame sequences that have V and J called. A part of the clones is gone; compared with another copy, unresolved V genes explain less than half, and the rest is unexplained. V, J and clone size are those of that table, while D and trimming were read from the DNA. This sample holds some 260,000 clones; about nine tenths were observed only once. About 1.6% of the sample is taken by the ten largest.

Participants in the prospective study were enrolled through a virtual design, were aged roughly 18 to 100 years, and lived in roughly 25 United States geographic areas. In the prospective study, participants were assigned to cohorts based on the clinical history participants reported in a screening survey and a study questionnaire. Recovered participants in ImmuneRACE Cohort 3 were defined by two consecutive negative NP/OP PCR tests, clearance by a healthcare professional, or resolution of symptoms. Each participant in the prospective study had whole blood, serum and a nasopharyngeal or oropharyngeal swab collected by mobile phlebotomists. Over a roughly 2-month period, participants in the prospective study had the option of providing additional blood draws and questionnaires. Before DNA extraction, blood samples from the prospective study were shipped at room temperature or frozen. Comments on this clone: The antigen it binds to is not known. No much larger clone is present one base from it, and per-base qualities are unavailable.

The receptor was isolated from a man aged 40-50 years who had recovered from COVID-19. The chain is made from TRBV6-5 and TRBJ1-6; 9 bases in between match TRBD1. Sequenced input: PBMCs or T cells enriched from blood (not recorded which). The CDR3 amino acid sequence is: CASSFAGTGSPLHF. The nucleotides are TGTGCCAGCAGTTTCGCCGGGACAGGGTCACCCCTCCACTTT.